Detailed here is one T cell receptor (beta chain). The sample comes from a study of blood T cell repertoires in COVID-19. About the research overall: Samples of COVID-19 (acute and convalescent) were obtained from the United States, Italy and Spain. The analysed material was cDNA or gDNA that came from T cells, B-cell-depleted T cells, or PBMCs.

Methods used by the authors: The assay estimated nucleated cells by amplifying reference gene primers. Data came from immunoSEQ multiplex PCR; TCRdb stores just in-frame clones and leaves some out. The V and J calls and clone size are taken from that table; D and trimming were inferred from the DNA. Seen here are approximately 100,000 clones, less than 85% observed once, and the top ten hold over 35%. With 3 bases clipped from V and 5 bases from J, the junction kept 4 bases outside the gene matches. The length of the CDR3 is 14 residues. Germline lookup yields CDR1 DFQATT and CDR2 SNEGSKA (reference sequence).

The sample was peripheral blood. The clonotype originates from a man at least 80 years old with acute or convalescent COVID-19. The rearrangement uses TRBV20-1 and TRBJ1-5; 10 positions agree with TRBD1. This CDR3 reads CSASLGTGDQPQHF. CDR3 in DNA: TGCAGTGCTAGTTTAGGGACAGGGGATCAGCCCCAGCATTTT.